This T cell receptor beta chain was identified during a study of cytomegalovirus exposure and HLA in healthy donors. For the study at large: Roughly 180 million T cells yielded roughly 120 million unique TCR beta sequences, as an earlier analysis found. Study outcomes and limitations: The study recorded 160 or so TCR beta chains that were cytomegalovirus-associated. In a later analysis, DRB1 alleles had the most associated TCRs; HLA-C alleles the fewest.

Donors showed nominal health when sampled, although they likely had unrecorded immune exposures. The PCR made use of 60 Vbeta and 13 Jbeta primers. Method: immunoSEQ multiplex PCR; TCRdb's copy keeps in-frame clones and lacks some. The sample carries around 110,000 clones, approximately 70% recorded once. A word on this clone: The antigen remains unidentified.

The sequenced material came from PBMCs. The receptor comes from a man aged 18 to 29 in good health and CMV-seronegative.

The CDR3 here is CATPDAGRTQYF. The CDR3 bases are TGTGCCACCCCGGACGCTGGGAGAACCCAGTACTTC. The chain carries TRBV2 and TRBJ2-5, with a weak D call TRBD2 (5 bases). V lost 10 bases to trimming and J lost 8 bases, with 17 bases between them. The germline V gene has CDR1 SNHLY and CDR2 FYNNEI. There are 12 residues in the CDR3. The full variable domain, in which reference TRBV2 and TRBJ2-5 provide the parts outside the CDR3, is EPEVTQTPSHQVTQMGQEVILRCVPISNHLYFYWYRQILGQKVEFLVSFYNNEISEKSEIFDDQFSVERPDGSNFTLKIRSTKLEDSAMYFCATPDAGRTQYFGPGTRLLVL.